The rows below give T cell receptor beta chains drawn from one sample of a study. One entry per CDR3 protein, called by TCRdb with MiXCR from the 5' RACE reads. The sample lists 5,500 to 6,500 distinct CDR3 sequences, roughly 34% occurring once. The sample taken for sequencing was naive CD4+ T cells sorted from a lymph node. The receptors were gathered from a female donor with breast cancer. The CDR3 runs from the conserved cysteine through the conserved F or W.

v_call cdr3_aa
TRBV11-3 CASSLAPGNTIYF
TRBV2 CASNGLANTEAFF
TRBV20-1 CSASNVQGAGSYGYTF
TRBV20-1 CSAPSQVTQYQPQHF
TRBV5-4 CASSDGRGRLAYNEQFF
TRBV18 CASSSGLAGSLEQYF
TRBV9 CASSFTSGSFNEQFF
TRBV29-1 CSVEGARNTDTQYF
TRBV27 CASSTNRGTGELFF
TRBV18 CASSPAGQNIQPQHF
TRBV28 CASAGYYSPLHF
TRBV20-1 CSARDQPDTQYF
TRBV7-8 CASSPSQGTYEQYF
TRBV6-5 CASRPSSGELFF
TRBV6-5 CASSYEPTGGTDTQYF
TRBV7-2 CASSFGLSSGRTDTQYF
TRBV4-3 CASSLRRDSDSPLHF
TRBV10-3 CAISVSGQRNTIYF
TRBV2 CASSPLGQGSYEQYF
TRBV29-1 CSVGQGAYEQYF
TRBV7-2 CASSLSPYYGYTF
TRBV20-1 CSATPGDPVTQYF
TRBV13 CASSLVRGAPLRNEQYF
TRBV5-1 CASSPEGVANSGANVLTF
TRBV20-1 CSARDRGSTGELFF
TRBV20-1 CSASLASTDTQYF
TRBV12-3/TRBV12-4 CASSWAGGAQETQYF
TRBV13 CASSLGRGNSYNEQFF
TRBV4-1 CASSLDSYSNQPQHF
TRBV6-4 CASSVSEGYNEQFF
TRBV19 CASSPGGVTEAFF
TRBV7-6 CASSLAFEDTQYF
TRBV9 CASSVQGAHGYTF
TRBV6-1 CASSEKVSGNTIYF
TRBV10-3 CAISEPSSDRAYGYTF
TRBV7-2 CASSPRGLAGGGEQFF
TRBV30 CAWGDWNTEAFF
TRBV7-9 CASSGGTGTSYEQYF
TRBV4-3 CASSQDSLTAANYGYTF
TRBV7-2 CASSLSGGAYGYTF
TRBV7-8 CASSRREGWTEAFF
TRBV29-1 CSAVDAFLRTDTQYF
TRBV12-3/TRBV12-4 CASSSTPGARSQPQHF
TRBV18 CASSRQRSYNSPLHF
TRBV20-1 CSASGGEQYF
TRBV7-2 CASRIPGNTIYF
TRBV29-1 CSVRRGGMDYGYTF
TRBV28 CASSLSHRQGSTDTQYF
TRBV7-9 CAPPHPEREENEQFF
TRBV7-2 CASSLGFGGNTEAFF
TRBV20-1 CSAGRVGEQYF